This T cell receptor beta chain appears in the sequencing data of a study of cytomegalovirus exposure and HLA in healthy donors. Study outcomes and limitations: When presence/absence was analysed, sequencing depth was taken to be roughly uniform across donors.

The V gene end was trimmed by 1 base and the J gene end by 4 bases; junction bases not matched to a gene: 2. CDR1 and CDR2 (germline): SGHRS, YFSETQ. This CDR3 comprises 14 residues. This clone has a single count. Its antigen is undetermined. Other nucleotide sequences in the sample specify the same CDR3. This PCR relied on a set of 60 Vbeta primers and 13 Jbeta primers. Sequencing was performed with immunoSEQ multiplex PCR; in TCRdb, only in-frame clones are kept and a portion is missing. The profile shows roughly 150,000 clones, roughly 70% of them singletons. The chain links TRBV5-1 to TRBJ2-7, with TRBD1 matching 10 bases. The sample taken for sequencing was PBMCs. This sequence was found in a woman in her fifties or sixties in good health and CMV-seropositive. For the CDR3, the DNA is TGCGCCAGCAGCTTGTCGGGACAGGGGTACGAGCAGTACTTC. Protein: CASSLSGQGYEQYF.